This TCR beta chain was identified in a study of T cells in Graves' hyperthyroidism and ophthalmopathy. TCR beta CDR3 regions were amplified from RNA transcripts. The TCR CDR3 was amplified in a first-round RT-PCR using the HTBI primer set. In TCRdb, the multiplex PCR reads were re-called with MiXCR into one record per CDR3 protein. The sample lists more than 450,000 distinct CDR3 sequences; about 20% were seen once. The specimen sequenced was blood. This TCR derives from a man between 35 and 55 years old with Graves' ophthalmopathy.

The CDR3 bases are TGTGCCAGTAGTATAGGGGGCGCCTATGGCTACACCTTC. This translates into CASSIGGAYGYTF. The J gene is TRBJ1-2, the V gene TRBV19, with a tentative D call TRBD1 (5 bases). This CDR3 is built from 13 residues. V was pared by 1 base and J by 4 bases, with 7 bases between. Germline CDR1 and CDR2: LNHDA and SQIVND (reference sequence).